These T cell receptor beta chains were read from a single sample in a study of spatial heterogeneity in lung cancer. TCRdb independently ran MiXCR on the 5' RACE reads; one entry per CDR3 protein. The repertoire holds 45,000 to 65,000 distinct CDR3 sequences, under 7.5% seen once, with roughly 2.7% in the top ten. The material was PBMCs, obtained at surgery. The receptors originated from a female donor with early-stage non-small cell lung cancer. The CDR3 runs from the conserved cysteine through the conserved F or W. The order of the fields is V gene, J gene, clone size, D gene, CDR3 protein, CDR3 DNA. A D gene is named only where the DNA matches it firmly. The size field is filled for only some rows; it gives once, few, many or a size class.

v_call: TRBV5-1
j_call: TRBJ1-1
clone_size: many
d_call: -
cdr3_aa: CASSLKAGSEVAFF
cdr3_nt: TGCGCCAGCAGCTTGAAGGCGGGGTCAGAGGTGGCTTTCTTT

v_call: TRBV10-1
j_call: TRBJ1-2
clone_size: many
d_call: -
cdr3_aa: CASSGVRNYGYTF
cdr3_nt: TGCGCCAGCAGTGGTGTCAGAAACTATGGCTACACCTTC

v_call: TRBV20-1
j_call: TRBJ2-4
clone_size: many
d_call: -
cdr3_aa: CSASGARDIQYF
cdr3_nt: TGCAGTGCTAGCGGGGCGAGGGACATTCAGTACTTC

v_call: TRBV18
j_call: TRBJ1-1
clone_size: -
d_call: -
cdr3_aa: CASSPQYGSNTEAFF
cdr3_nt: TGTGCCAGCTCACCACAGTACGGGTCGAACACTGAAGCTTTCTTT

v_call: TRBV6-5
j_call: TRBJ2-2
clone_size: many
d_call: -
cdr3_aa: CASNRANTGELFF
cdr3_nt: TGTGCCAGCAACCGCGCGAACACCGGGGAGCTGTTTTTT

v_call: TRBV20-1
j_call: TRBJ1-1
clone_size: -
d_call: -
cdr3_aa: CSAKQPNTEAFF
cdr3_nt: TGCAGTGCTAAACAACCGAACACTGAAGCTTTCTTT

v_call: TRBV5-1
j_call: TRBJ1-1
clone_size: few
d_call: TRBD1
cdr3_aa: CASSLGVGQAEAFF
cdr3_nt: TGCGCCAGCAGCTTGGGGGTGGGACAGGCAGAAGCTTTCTTT

v_call: TRBV29-1
j_call: TRBJ1-3
clone_size: many
d_call: -
cdr3_aa: CSVVGAGNTIYF
cdr3_nt: TGCAGCGTTGTGGGCGCCGGAAACACCATATATTTT

v_call: TRBV6-2/TRBV6-3
j_call: TRBJ2-3
clone_size: -
d_call: -
cdr3_aa: CASSTPRDLGRQYF
cdr3_nt: TGTGCCAGCAGTACACCCCGGGACTTAGGGCGGCAGTATTTT

v_call: TRBV5-1
j_call: TRBJ1-4
clone_size: -
d_call: -
cdr3_aa: CASPTPTGTGREKLFF
cdr3_nt: TGCGCCAGCCCTACACCAACCGGGACTGGGAGAGAAAAACTGTTTTTT